This entry lists 26 T cell receptor beta chains sequenced from one sample in a study of T cell repertoires in cytomegalovirus infection. Antigen specificity for these receptors is unknown. A single record per CDR3 protein comes from TCRdb applying MiXCR to the reads. The table lists under 850,000 distinct CDR3 sequences, roughly 36% of them singletons. This material consisted of cultured PBMCs, taken from culture after CMV antigen stimulation. The receptors come from a human donor in good health (CMV status not recorded). Some clones in this sample may be carry-over from other donors' samples.

J is TRBJ2-4 and V is TRBV11-2; D remains ambiguous. CDR3 length: 16 residues. With 0 bases removed from V and 3 bases from J, the gap between germline ends came to 12 bases. CDR1 and CDR2 from the germline V gene are SGHAT and FQNNGV. The CDR3 reads CASSLDFRIGKNIQYF. CDR3 in DNA: TGTGCCAGCAGCTTAGATTTCAGGATTGGCAAAAACATTCAGTACTTC. The complete variable domain, with remaining parts taken from reference TRBV11-2 and TRBJ2-4, reads EAGVAQSPRYKIIEKRQSVAFWCNPISGHATLYWYQQILGQGPKLLIQFQNNGVVDDSQLPKDRFSAERLKGVDSTLKIQPAKLEDSAVYLCASSLDFRIGKNIQYFGAGTRLSVL.

This clonotype was recorded at least ten times. The chain has TRBV7-2 and TRBJ2-7, with TRBD2 matching over 9 bases. The CDR3 loop spans 15 amino acids. The germline gives CDR1 SGHTA, CDR2 FQGNSA. V was clipped by 4 bases and J by 2 bases; unmatched bases: 6. The CDR3 protein is CASSSRLADTYEQYF. In DNA form, the CDR3 reads TGTGCCAGCAGCTCCAGACTAGCGGACACCTACGAGCAGTACTTC.

The rearrangement joins TRBV18 to TRBJ1-4; 9 nucleotides match TRBD1. The germline gives CDR1 KGHSH, CDR2 LQKENI. The junction had 3 bases not matched to a gene; V was cut back by 3 bases and J by 7 bases. This CDR3 contains 14 residues. CDR3 sequence: CASSPPGQGEKLFF. CDR3 bases: TGTGCCAGCTCACCGCCGGGACAGGGTGAAAAACTGTTTTTT. Drawing the rest from reference TRBV18 and TRBJ1-4, the complete variable domain is NAGVMQNPRHLVRRRGQEARLRCSPMKGHSHVYWYRQLPEEGLKFMVYLQKENIIDESGMPKERFSAEFPKEGPSILRIQQVVRGDSAAYFCASSPPGQGEKLFFGSGTQLSVL.

The V call is TRBV6-1, the J call TRBJ2-6; D gene ambiguous. Germline CDR1 MNHNS, CDR2 SASEGT. The CDR3 is 16 amino acids. The germline V and J ends were trimmed by 0 bases and 0 bases, with 6 bases remaining between them. This chain's CDR3 is CASSEARASGANVLTF. The CDR3 coding sequence is TGTGCCAGCAGTGAAGCCCGGGCCTCTGGGGCCAACGTCCTGACTTTC.

This chain uses TRBV15 with TRBJ1-5; D remains ambiguous. The CDR3 covers 15 residues. Germline-derived CDR1 and CDR2 are LNHNV and YYDKDF (reference sequence). The V gene lost 0 bases and the J gene lost 3 bases, with 9 bases spanning the gap. CDR3 sequence (DNA): TGTGCCACCAGCAGAGATCGAGGGAACAATCAGCCCCAGCATTTT. Amino acids: CATSRDRGNNQPQHF. The full variable domain, its missing parts supplied by reference TRBV15 and TRBJ1-5, is DAMVIQNPRYQVTQFGKPVTLSCSQTLNHNVMYWYQQKSSQAPKLLFHYYDKDFNNEADTPDNFQSRRPNTSFCFLDIRSPGLGDTAMYLCATSRDRGNNQPQHFGDGTRLSIL.

CDR3 residues: CASGVTGELFF. CDR3 sequence (DNA): TGTGCCAGCGGGGTTACCGGGGAGCTGTTTTTT. The V gene is TRBV11-2, the J gene TRBJ2-2; D uncertain. This CDR3 is built from 11 residues. Germline V gene data show CDR1 as SGHAT and CDR2 as FQNNGV. Trimming stripped 8 bases from V and 5 bases from J, with 6 bases between.

This clonotype was found many times. The rearrangement links TRBV7-9 to TRBJ2-3, with 13 nucleotides matching TRBD2. V lost 8 bases, J lost 6 bases, and 8 bases stayed unmatched. The CDR3 sequence is 15 residues long. From germline, CDR1 is SEHNR and CDR2 FQNEAQ (reference sequence). The DNA of the CDR3 is TGTGCCAGCGCTTCGGGACTAGCGGGGATCGATACGCAGTATTTT. Its protein is CASASGLAGIDTQYF.

This clonotype has more than one count but fewer than ten. The chain joins TRBV7-2 to TRBJ2-1; TRBD1 or TRBD2 may be the D gene (5 bases each). Looked up from germline, CDR1 is SGHTA and CDR2 is FQGNSA. CDR3 length: 17 amino acids. The ends were cut back, 4 bases at V and 3 bases at J, with 19 bases in the middle. The chain's CDR3 is CASSSPPGRRVYNEQFF. The CDR3 nucleotides read TGTGCCAGCAGCTCGCCCCCGGGACGCCGAGTCTACAATGAGCAGTTCTTC. The full variable domain, in which reference TRBV7-2 and TRBJ2-1 provide the parts outside the CDR3, is GAGVSQSPSNKVTEKGKDVELRCDPISGHTALYWYRQSLGQGLEFLIYFQGNSAPDKSGLPSDRFSAERTGGSVSTLTIQRTQQEDSAVYLCASSSPPGRRVYNEQFFGPGTRLTVL.

J is TRBJ1-1 and V is TRBV6-1, with a weak D call TRBD1 (5 bases). V was cut by 6 bases and J by 11 bases, with 16 bases left in between. This CDR3 spans 12 amino acids. CDR1 and CDR2 from the germline V gene are MNHNS and SASEGT. The CDR3 DNA is TGTGCCAGCAGAACCTCCCCGGGGGAGGCTTTCTTT. Translation gives CASRTSPGEAFF.

This sequence joins TRBV15 and TRBJ2-7; 8 positions agree with TRBD2. The CDR3 covers 14 residues. Germline lookup yields CDR1 LNHNV and CDR2 YYDKDF (reference sequence). Unmatched junction bases numbered 2, after V lost 1 base and J lost 3 bases. CDR3 bases: TGTGCCACCAGCAGAGCCGGGACTAGCTACGAGCAGTACTTC. Translated: CATSRAGTSYEQYF.

There are many counts of this clonotype. The rearrangement uses TRBV7-9 and TRBJ2-3, with D hard to call. The V end lost 4 bases, the J end lost 6 bases, and 14 bases lay between the germline ends. CDR1 SEHNR and CDR2 FQNEAQ come from the germline V gene (reference sequence). The CDR3 loop spans 14 amino acids. Here the CDR3 DNA reads TGTGCCAGCAGCTCATCACTAACCCCCGATACGCAGTATTTT. Translation: CASSSSLTPDTQYF.

This clonotype was counted only a few times. The V gene is TRBV6-1, the J gene TRBJ2-2; 8 positions match TRBD1. Looked up from germline, CDR1 is MNHNS and CDR2 is SASEGT. Trimming took 8 bases from V and 1 from J; bases not matched to a gene: 6. The CDR3 length is 15 residues. CDR3 amino acids: CASARDRRNTGELFF. CDR3 nucleotide sequence: TGTGCCAGCGCTAGGGACAGGAGGAACACCGGGGAGCTGTTTTTT.

This clonotype occurred a few times. The chain is built from TRBV6-1 and TRBJ1-1, with D possibly being TRBD1 (6 bases). V lost 0 bases to trimming and J lost 5 bases, with 13 bases between them. Germline CDR1 and CDR2: MNHNS and SASEGT. The length of the CDR3 is 15 residues. The CDR3 protein is CASSEATRGWTEAFF. In DNA, the CDR3 is TGTGCCAGCAGTGAAGCGACCAGGGGATGGACTGAAGCTTTCTTT.

This clonotype showed up just a few times. The chain links TRBV7-9 to TRBJ2-1; perhaps TRBD1 as D (5 bases). The V and J ends lost 6 bases and 4 bases respectively, with 10 bases between them. The germline V gene encodes CDR1 SEHNR and CDR2 FQNEAQ (reference sequence). The CDR3 loop spans 13 amino acids. The CDR3 region has the DNA TGTGCCAGCAGGTCCGGACAATACAATGAGCAGTTCTTC. It encodes CASRSGQYNEQFF.

The chain carries TRBV12-3 or TRBV12-4 and TRBJ2-3; 7 bases fit TRBD2. The V gene end was trimmed by 6 bases and the J gene end by 5 bases; junction bases not matched to a gene: 8. This CDR3 region has 14 residues. The CDR3 nucleotides read TGTGCCAGCAGCCAACTTTTAGCGGGAGATACGCAGTATTTT. This gives the protein CASSQLLAGDTQYF.

On this clonotype itself: The junction shows a germline mismatch at one end, possibly a read error. The chain employs TRBV12-5 and TRBJ2-3, with D perhaps matching TRBD2 (6 bases). Germline loops: CDR1 LGHNT, CDR2 FRNRAP. CDR3 length: 14 residues. In nucleotides, the CDR3 is TGTGCTAGTAGTTTGCCTCCGGGACTGGACGGGGTGTATTTT. Protein: CASSLPPGLDGVYF.

This clonotype was seen more than once but under ten times. This sequence joins TRBV7-8 and TRBJ1-1, with 10 positions matching TRBD1. Trimming cost V 4 bases and J 10 bases; bases outside gene matches: 9. This CDR3 is 14 amino acids long. Germline CDR1 SGHVS, CDR2 FQNEAQ. DNA for the CDR3: TGTGCCAGCAGCTCCGGGGGACAGGGGTGGAGAGCTTTCTTT. Translated, it gives CASSSGGQGWRAFF.

This clonotype was counted at least ten times. The J gene is TRBJ2-3, the V gene TRBV7-2; D is unclear. Trimming shortened V by 1 base and J by 1 base, and 9 bases separated the two germline ends. Germline V gene data show CDR1 as SGHTA and CDR2 as FQGNSA. This CDR3 is built from 15 residues. The DNA for the CDR3 is TGTGCCAGCAGCTTAGTGGCCCTACGCACAGATACGCAGTATTTT. Its protein is CASSLVALRTDTQYF. Full variable domain (missing parts from reference TRBV7-2 and TRBJ2-3): GAGVSQSPSNKVTEKGKDVELRCDPISGHTALYWYRQSLGQGLEFLIYFQGNSAPDKSGLPSDRFSAERTGGSVSTLTIQRTQQEDSAVYLCASSLVALRTDTQYFGPGTRLTVL.

The rearrangement uses TRBV27 and TRBJ2-1; D remains unclear. Trimming removed 6 bases from V and 5 bases from J, with 14 bases in between. Germline lookup yields CDR1 MNHEY and CDR2 SMNVEV (reference sequence). CDR3 length: 14 amino acids. The CDR3 loop is CASSRIWADNEQFF. The CDR3 DNA sequence: TGTGCCAGCAGCCGGATTTGGGCCGACAATGAGCAGTTCTTC.

The chain links TRBV7-6 to TRBJ2-1, with 8 bases lining up with TRBD2. Trimming took 2 bases from V and 8 from J; bases not matched to a gene: 8. This CDR3 contains 15 residues. The V gene's germline CDR1 is SGHVS and CDR2 FNYEAQ. The CDR3 loop is CASSLRGGRSDEQFF. The CDR3 DNA is TGTGCCAGCAGCTTACGGGGGGGGCGCTCGGATGAGCAGTTCTTC.

The rearrangement links TRBV12-5 to TRBJ2-1; D is possibly TRBD2 (5 bases). V gave up 6 bases and J gave up 0 bases, with 15 bases separating them. Germline V lookup: CDR1 LGHNT, CDR2 FRNRAP. There are 16 residues in the CDR3. DNA for the CDR3: TGTGCTAGTGGCCCGCGGACTTTGAGCTCCTACAATGAGCAGTTCTTC. It specifies CASGPRTLSSYNEQFF.

This clonotype was picked up a small number of times. The V and J genes are TRBV10-3 and TRBJ2-5; 12 nucleotides match TRBD2. Germline loops: CDR1 ENHRY, CDR2 SYGVKD. The CDR3 spans 15 residues. Trimming took 3 bases from V and 3 from J; bases not matched to a gene: 2. CDR3 residues: CAISDGLAGKETQYF. The CDR3 DNA reads TGTGCCATCAGTGATGGACTAGCGGGAAAAGAGACCCAGTACTTC.

V gene TRBV4-2 combines with J gene TRBJ1-2, with no clear D. Looked up from germline, CDR1 is LGHNA and CDR2 is YNFKEQ. Trimming removed 4 bases from V and 2 bases from J, with 14 bases in between. The CDR3 spans 15 residues. CDR3 region: CASSLSLVGNYGYTF. The CDR3 region has the DNA TGTGCCAGCAGCCTGAGCCTAGTTGGAAACTATGGCTACACCTTC.

This clonotype occurred a few times. The chain employs TRBV6-1 and TRBJ2-5; D gene unclear. The CDR3 runs to 14 residues. Looked up from germline, CDR1 is MNHNS and CDR2 is SASEGT. The V gene lost 4 bases and the J gene lost 0 bases, with 9 bases spanning the gap. CDR3 nucleotide sequence: TGTGCCAGCAGTGCCCAATTGTACCAAGAGACCCAGTACTTC. It is translated as CASSAQLYQETQYF.

This clonotype was seen a handful of times. This chain links TRBV6-1 with TRBJ1-5; D possibly corresponds to TRBD1 (5 bases). Trimming pared 6 bases from V and 9 bases from J, leaving 15 bases between. The germline CDR1 and CDR2 sequences are MNHNS and SASEGT. This CDR3 is built from 13 residues. CDR3 bases: TGTGCCAGCAGCATACAGGATGCTCGGCCCCAGCATTTT. Translating it yields CASSIQDARPQHF.

The chain couples TRBV10-3 to TRBJ2-5; either TRBD1 or TRBD2 may supply D (6 bases each). Germline lookup yields CDR1 ENHRY and CDR2 SYGVKD. Trimming took 5 bases from V and 3 from J, leaving 13 bases between them. This CDR3 has 14 amino acids. For the CDR3, the DNA is TGTGCCATCAGTTCCTCGGGGGCAGAAGAGACCCAGTACTTC. This codes for CAISSSGAEETQYF.